This is a list of T cell receptor beta chains from one sample in a study of control samples from healthy donors and cancer patients. Libraries were prepared by immunoSEQ multiplex PCR; TCRdb keeps only in-frame clonotypes and omits some of them. Seen here are 150,000 or so clones, 90% to 95% observed once, and the top ten hold almost 6%. Material: blood. These receptors came from a man aged 18-30 years in good health. CDR3s include the opening cysteine and the closing phenylalanine or tryptophan. A D gene is named only where the DNA matches it firmly. Clone size appears in some rows only: once, few, many, or a class for an expanded clone.

J: TRBJ1-5; D: .; size: .; V: TRBV25-1; CDR3: CASSESSSSNQPQHF; DNA: TGTGCCAGCAGTGAAAGCTCCAGTAGCAATCAGCCCCAGCATTTT
J: TRBJ1-6; D: .; size: .; V: TRBV2; CDR3: CASSGLIGGNSPLHF; DNA: TGTGCCAGCAGTGGCCTCATAGGGGGGAATTCACCCCTCCACTTT
J: TRBJ1-1; D: .; size: .; V: TRBV11-2; CDR3: CASSLARARDTEAFF; DNA: TGTGCCAGCAGCTTAGCAAGGGCGAGGGACACTGAAGCTTTCTTT
J: TRBJ1-5; D: .; size: .; V: TRBV6-1; CDR3: CASSIRDPQLWPQHF; DNA: TGTGCCAGCAGTATCAGGGACCCCCAGTTATGGCCCCAGCATTTT
J: TRBJ2-1; D: .; size: .; V: TRBV9; CDR3: CASSVAGQPYNEQFF; DNA: TGTGCCAGCAGCGTAGCTGGACAGCCTTACAATGAGCAGTTCTTC
J: TRBJ2-3; D: .; size: .; V: TRBV5-1; CDR3: CASSLGHHPSTDTQYF; DNA: TGCGCCAGCAGCCTCGGACACCACCCGTCCACAGATACGCAGTATTTT
J: TRBJ1-1; D: .; size: few; V: TRBV6-1; CDR3: CASSEGVTEAFF; DNA: TGTGCCAGCAGTGAAGGAGTAACTGAAGCTTTCTTT
J: TRBJ2-3; D: .; size: .; V: TRBV4-3; CDR3: CASSQDRTNTDTQYF; DNA: TGCGCCAGCAGCCAAGATCGAACGAACACAGATACGCAGTATTTT
J: TRBJ2-3; D: .; size: .; V: TRBV3-1/TRBV3-2; CDR3: CASSDTGSTDTQYF; DNA: TGTGCCAGCAGCGATACGGGCAGCACAGATACGCAGTATTTT
J: TRBJ2-7; D: .; size: .; V: TRBV18; CDR3: CASSPQPYEQYF; DNA: TGTGCCAGCTCACCGCAACCCTACGAGCAGTACTTC
J: TRBJ2-7; D: TRBD2; size: once; V: TRBV6-5; CDR3: CASRPGDYSIYEQYF; DNA: TGTGCCAGCAGACCGGGGGACTACTCAATCTACGAGCAGTACTTC
J: TRBJ1-1; D: .; size: .; V: TRBV7-9; CDR3: CASSARRGLGTEAFF; DNA: TGTGCCAGCAGCGCCCGTCGAGGGCTTGGCACTGAAGCTTTCTTT
J: TRBJ1-2; D: TRBD1; size: .; V: TRBV6-6; CDR3: CASSHTPGQGFYGYTF; DNA: TGTGCCAGCAGCCATACTCCGGGACAGGGCTTTTATGGCTACACCTTC
J: TRBJ1-6; D: TRBD1; size: .; V: TRBV28; CDR3: CASTIQGASYSPLHF; DNA: TGTGCCAGCACCATACAGGGGGCAAGTTATTCACCCCTCCACTTT
J: TRBJ1-5; D: .; size: .; V: TRBV30; CDR3: CAWGLVGQPQHF; DNA: TGTGCCTGGGGCCTGGTTGGTCAGCCCCAGCATTTT
J: TRBJ1-4; D: .; size: .; V: TRBV18; CDR3: CASSPGGTLEKLFF; DNA: TGTGCCAGCTCACCGGGAGGGACACTTGAAAAACTGTTTTTT
J: TRBJ2-7; D: .; size: .; V: TRBV13; CDR3: CASSSISGRAYEQYF; DNA: TGTGCCAGCAGCTCAATCTCTGGGCGCGCCTACGAGCAGTACTTC
J: TRBJ1-2; D: TRBD1; size: few; V: TRBV24-1; CDR3: CATSDPGQGMGYGYTF; DNA: TGTGCCACCAGTGATCCGGGACAGGGAATGGGGTATGGCTACACCTTC
J: TRBJ1-1; D: .; size: .; V: TRBV5-8; CDR3: CASSLVISEAFF; DNA: TGTGCCAGCAGCTTGGTCATCAGTGAAGCTTTCTTT
J: TRBJ2-7; D: TRBD2; size: .; V: TRBV4-2; CDR3: CASSQDHVLAGTSYEQYF; DNA: TGTGCCAGCAGCCAAGATCATGTCCTAGCGGGGACCTCCTACGAGCAGTACTTC
J: TRBJ2-1; D: TRBD1; size: .; V: TRBV10-3; CDR3: CAISVRDRGSPSTLEQFF; DNA: TGTGCCATCAGCGTCCGGGACAGGGGATCCCCATCTACCCTAGAGCAGTTCTTC
J: TRBJ1-1; D: .; size: .; V: TRBV27; CDR3: CASSLSMRNTEAFF; DNA: TGTGCCAGCAGTTTATCGATGAGGAACACTGAAGCTTTCTTT
J: TRBJ2-7; D: .; size: .; V: TRBV4-2; CDR3: CASSQEGRSSYEQYF; DNA: TGTGCCAGCAGCCAAGAAGGCCGGAGCTCCTACGAGCAGTACTTC
J: TRBJ2-2; D: .; size: .; V: TRBV24-1; CDR3: CATSANTHRTGELFF; DNA: TGTGCCACCAGTGCCAACACGCACAGGACCGGGGAGCTGTTTTTT
J: TRBJ2-1; D: TRBD1; size: .; V: TRBV24-1; CDR3: CATSAVGQGDEQFF; DNA: TGTGCCACCAGTGCAGTCGGACAGGGAGATGAGCAGTTCTTC
J: TRBJ2-3; D: .; size: .; V: TRBV25-1; CDR3: CASSESGGGGTDTQYF; DNA: TGTGCCAGCAGTGAGTCCGGGGGCGGGGGCACAGATACGCAGTATTTT
J: TRBJ2-1; D: .; size: .; V: TRBV7-8; CDR3: CASSLREGENEQFF; DNA: TGTGCCAGCAGCTTAAGGGAGGGGGAGAATGAGCAGTTCTTC
J: TRBJ2-7; D: .; size: .; V: TRBV7-2; CDR3: CASSLGLAGYSYEQYF; DNA: TGTGCCAGCAGCTTGGGTCTGGCAGGCTACTCCTACGAGCAGTACTTC
J: TRBJ1-1; D: TRBD1; size: .; V: TRBV9; CDR3: CASSAGQGEKAFF; DNA: TGTGCCAGCAGCGCCGGACAGGGAGAGAAAGCTTTCTTT
J: TRBJ1-6; D: .; size: once; V: TRBV7-8; CDR3: CASTLGNSPLHF; DNA: TGTGCCAGCACCCTAGGGAATTCACCCCTCCACTTT
J: TRBJ2-5; D: .; size: .; V: TRBV11-2; CDR3: CASSETGFQETQYF; DNA: TGTGCCAGCAGCGAGACCGGGTTCCAAGAGACCCAGTACTTC
J: TRBJ2-4; D: .; size: .; V: TRBV7-2; CDR3: CASSPSSIAKNIQYF; DNA: TGTGCCAGCAGCCCATCCTCTATAGCCAAAAACATTCAGTACTTC
J: TRBJ2-2; D: .; size: .; V: TRBV4-1; CDR3: CASSRLLNLEHGELFF; DNA: TGCGCCAGCAGCCGCCTCCTAAACTTAGAACACGGGGAGCTGTTTTTT
J: TRBJ2-3; D: .; size: .; V: TRBV11-2; CDR3: CASSFGGASSGDTQYF; DNA: TGTGCCAGCAGCTTTGGCGGAGCGTCGTCAGGAGATACGCAGTATTTT
J: TRBJ2-2; D: .; size: .; V: TRBV6-2/TRBV6-3; CDR3: CASSYVSGTVSGELFF; DNA: TGTGCCAGCAGTTACGTATCCGGGACGGTTAGCGGGGAGCTGTTTTTT
J: TRBJ1-2; D: .; size: .; V: TRBV5-6; CDR3: CASSSPGAGKGYGYTF; DNA: TGTGCCAGCAGCTCCCCCGGGGCGGGGAAGGGCTATGGCTACACCTTC
J: TRBJ2-1; D: .; size: .; V: TRBV3-1/TRBV3-2; CDR3: CASSREYNEQFF; DNA: TGTGCCAGCAGCCGCGAATACAATGAGCAGTTCTTC
J: TRBJ1-2; D: TRBD1; size: .; V: TRBV6-1; CDR3: CASSEFMGQPYGYTF; DNA: TGTGCCAGCAGTGAATTTATGGGACAGCCCTATGGCTACACCTTC
J: TRBJ2-3; D: TRBD2; size: .; V: TRBV29-1; CDR3: CSYGGASGIEWYGADTQYF; DNA: TGCAGCTATGGAGGGGCTAGCGGGATAGAGTGGTATGGCGCAGATACGCAGTATTTT
J: TRBJ1-4; D: TRBD1; size: .; V: TRBV27; CDR3: CASRAGGVEKLFF; DNA: TGTGCCAGCAGGGCAGGGGGCGTTGAAAAACTGTTTTTT
J: TRBJ1-6; D: TRBD1; size: .; V: TRBV5-6; CDR3: CASSRQGAPVLYNSPLHF; DNA: TGTGCCAGCAGCAGACAGGGAGCCCCAGTCCTTTATAATTCACCCCTCCACTTT
J: TRBJ1-5; D: .; size: .; V: TRBV27; CDR3: CASSNSAPGQASNQPQHF; DNA: TGTGCCAGCAGTAATTCGGCCCCAGGGCAGGCGAGCAATCAGCCCCAGCATTTT
J: TRBJ1-1; D: .; size: .; V: TRBV12-3/TRBV12-4; CDR3: CASSFLQTEAFF; DNA: TGTGCCAGCAGTTTTCTGCAGACTGAAGCTTTCTTT
J: TRBJ2-3; D: TRBD1; size: once; V: TRBV19; CDR3: CASSIILGQGPDTQYF; DNA: TGTGCCAGTAGTATAATTTTGGGACAGGGTCCAGATACGCAGTATTTT
J: TRBJ1-1; D: .; size: .; V: TRBV27; CDR3: CASSLGANTEAFF; DNA: TGTGCCAGCAGTTTAGGAGCGAACACTGAAGCTTTCTTT
J: TRBJ1-2; D: .; size: .; V: TRBV30; CDR3: CAWSVRDLFTF; DNA: TGTGCCTGGAGTGTAAGGGACCTCTTCACCTTC
J: TRBJ2-6; D: .; size: .; V: TRBV2; CDR3: CASKGDSGANVLTF; DNA: TGTGCCAGCAAAGGCGACTCTGGGGCCAACGTCCTGACTTTC